The following is a T cell receptor beta chain sequence with its context. This record belongs to a study of blood T cell repertoires in COVID-19. Overall study: Collection of acute and convalescent COVID-19 samples took place in the United States, Italy and Spain. T cells, B-cell-depleted T cells, or PBMCs provided the cDNA or gDNA that served as material.

Trimming removed 3 bases from V and 9 bases from J; junction bases left unmatched: 12. Germline CDR1 reads SEHNR; CDR2 reads FQNEAQ (reference sequence). CDR3 size: 17 residues. The authors' processing: It was from reference gene primer amplification that nucleated cell counts were estimated. Clones were read by immunoSEQ multiplex PCR, and TCRdb kept only the in-frame ones, dropping some. The V and J calls and clone size were taken over from that table, and D and trimming were inferred from the DNA. The sample consists of 45,000 to 55,000 clones, around nine tenths of them appearing once. This rearrangement joins TRBV7-9 to TRBJ1-6, with 9 bases lining up with TRBD1. This TCR derives from a man aged 80 or over with acute or convalescent COVID-19. The sequencing input was peripheral blood. CDR3 sequence: CASSLAGTGRKSSPLHF. CDR3 sequence (DNA): TGTGCCAGCAGCTTGGCCGGGACAGGGAGGAAAAGTTCACCCCTCCACTTT.